These 26 T cell receptor beta chains were sequenced from one sample in a study of kidney transplant recipient with SARS-CoV-2 infection. TCRdb re-called the reads through MiXCR, storing one row per CDR3 protein. The repertoire holds about 250,000 distinct CDR3 sequences, about 28% seen once, with less than 8.5% in the top ten. Sample: a blood sample, taken at baseline and between days 110 and 120 from a kidney transplant recipient. All receptors come from a male patient between 25 and 40 years old who had COVID-19 and was a kidney transplant recipient. A share of the T cells may be of graft donor origin.

V and J are TRBV19 and TRBJ2-5, with D maybe TRBD2 (6 bases). V was shortened by 5 bases and J by 5 bases, with 15 bases between the two germline ends. The germline V gene encodes CDR1 LNHDA and CDR2 SQIVND (reference sequence). This CDR3 is built from 14 residues. CDR3: CASSPSRDRETQYF. Here the CDR3 DNA reads TGTGCCAGTAGTCCCTCGCGGGACCGGGAGACCCAGTACTTC.

Regarding this clonotype: One junction end does not reproduce the germline sequence, and a read error may be involved. V and J are TRBV2 and TRBJ1-3; unclear D gene. Germline loops: CDR1 SNHLY, CDR2 FYNNEI. The CDR3 sequence is 14 residues long. CDR3 coding DNA: TGTGCCAGCATCCTCGGGAGTTTTGGAAGCACCATATATTTT. Its protein product is CASILGSFGSTIYF.

This clonotype was found many times. The gene calls are TRBV4-2 and TRBJ1-4; tentative D call: TRBD1 (6 bases). Trimming stripped 2 bases from V and 8 bases from J, with 21 bases between. Germline loops: CDR1 LGHNA, CDR2 YNFKEQ. The CDR3 length is 17 residues. CDR3 bases: TGTGCCAGCAGCCAATCCGGGGGAAGGACAGCCGCGGAAAAACTGTTTTTT. Translating gives CASSQSGGRTAAEKLFF.

As concerns this clonotype: A single base separates this from a much larger clone, so it may be a read error. V is TRBV3-1 and J is TRBJ2-5; no clear D gene. From germline, CDR1 is LGHDT and CDR2 YNNKEL (reference sequence). The V end was cut by 8 bases, the J end by 5 bases, with 27 bases between. The CDR3 extends over 17 amino acids. CDR3 DNA sequence: TGTGCCAGCGGCATTAGCTATCCCATTTCTTTCTCTGAGACCCAGTACTTC. It translates to CASGISYPISFSETQYF.

This clonotype was observed a handful of times. The chain employs TRBV7-6 and TRBJ2-1; 10 nucleotides line up with TRBD2. This CDR3 contains 15 residues. CDR1 is SGHVS and CDR2 is FNYEAQ in the germline V gene. Losses at the gene ends were 5 bases for V and 8 bases for J; bases not matched to a gene: 9. The CDR3 DNA sequence: TGTGCCAGCAGCCCGAGGGTAGCGGGAGGCTATGAGCAGTTCTTC. Encoded protein: CASSPRVAGGYEQFF.

This clonotype showed up many times. The limits of the CDR3 on the DNA are not certain, so only TCRdb's listed CDR3 is given. The chain combines TRBV7-5 with TRBJ1-2. TRBV7-5 is described as a pseudogene. Inclusive of both ends, the CDR3 amounts to 19 amino acids. This CDR3 reads CISVPEFLDEVGKTYGYTF.

The V gene is TRBV21-1, the J gene TRBJ2-3; TRBD2 is taken as the D call from the table, unchecked against the DNA. TRBV21-1 is noted as a pseudogene. This CDR3 is built from 17 residues. The CDR3 loop is CASSWPLATVMQDTQYF. CDR3 DNA sequence: TGTGCCAGCAGTTGGCCACTAGCTACAGTCATGCAAGATACGCAGTATTTT.

This clonotype was recorded a few times. This clone may be a read error of a much larger clone one base away. The CDR3 does not close with the conserved phenylalanine or tryptophan, likely indicating a read error. The V and J genes are TRBV4-2 and TRBJ1-1; TRBD1 is a possible D gene (6 bases). Between the trimmed V and J ends, which lost 3 bases and 4 bases, there was a span of 12 bases. There are 14 residues in the CDR3. Germline values: CDR1 LGHNA, CDR2 YNFKEQ. The CDR3 sequence: CASSQGARVTEAFL. CDR3 nucleotides: TGTGCCAGCAGCCAGGGGGCGCGAGTCACTGAAGCTTTCCTT.

By sample fraction, this clonotype is medium-sized (0.01 to 0.1%). The V and J genes are TRBV28 and TRBJ2-7; the D gene is possibly TRBD1 (6 bases). V lost 10 bases and J lost 2, with 24 bases in between. The CDR3 has 16 residues. Germline values: CDR1 MDHEN, CDR2 SYDVKM. CDR3 DNA sequence: TGTGCCACCCACCCCCCCGATTGGGGGCCTACCTACGAGCAGTACTTC. It specifies CATHPPDWGPTYEQYF.

This clonotype was detected many times. This chain's CDR3 is CASSPGQASNEKLFF. The CDR3 DNA reads TGTGCCAGCAGTCCAGGACAGGCCTCTAATGAAAAACTGTTTTTT. J is TRBJ1-4 and V is TRBV27, with TRBD1 identical over 7 bases. CDR3 length equals 15 residues. With 5 bases clipped from V and 3 bases from J, the junction kept 6 bases outside the gene matches. Germline-derived CDR1 and CDR2 are MNHEY and SMNVEV (reference sequence).

This rearrangement joins TRBV24-1 to TRBJ2-1; D possibly matches TRBD1 or TRBD2 (6 bases each). CDR3 length equals 15 residues. Trimming took 3 bases from V and 4 from J, leaving 12 bases between them. Per the germline V gene, CDR1 is KGHDR and CDR2 is SFDVKD. CDR3: CATSDLQGRYNEQFF. CDR3 sequence (DNA): TGTGCCACCAGTGATCTTCAGGGGAGGTACAATGAGCAGTTCTTC.

Regarding this clonotype: This may stem from a read error, because a much larger clone lies one nucleotide away. This CDR3 is missing its conserved last phenylalanine or tryptophan, likely due to a read error. This chain connects TRBV7-6 to TRBJ1-1; D is unresolved. In germline, CDR1 is SGHVS, CDR2 FNYEAQ. V was clipped by 2 bases and J by 1 base, with 8 bases between them. The CDR3 is 14 amino acids. As DNA, the CDR3 is TGTGCCAGCAGCTTATATAGGCAGAACACTGAAGCTTTCCTT. This translates into CASSLYRQNTEAFL.

Only a few counts were recorded for this clonotype. This rearrangement joins TRBV11-2 to TRBJ1-2, with 7 positions matching TRBD1. J gave up 4 bases and V 5 bases, and 16 bases lay outside the gene matches. The germline V gene has CDR1 SGHAT and CDR2 FQNNGV. CDR3 size: 17 residues. CDR3 sequence reads: CASSRGQTSRKTYGYTF. CDR3 DNA sequence: TGTGCCAGCAGCAGGGGGCAAACAAGCAGAAAGACCTATGGCTACACCTTC.

Many counts were recorded for this clonotype. The CDR3 bases are TGTGCCACCAGCAGAGATACCCTTGGAGCCACCGGGGAGCTGTTTTTT. Its translation: CATSRDTLGATGELFF. The rearrangement links TRBV15 to TRBJ2-2; D is ambiguous. The V gene lost 0 bases and the J gene lost 4 bases, with 12 bases spanning the gap. The germline gives CDR1 LNHNV, CDR2 YYDKDF (reference sequence). The CDR3 contains 16 residues. Full variable domain (outside the CDR3, taken from reference TRBV15 and TRBJ2-2): DAMVIQNPRYQVTQFGKPVTLSCSQTLNHNVMYWYQQKSSQAPKLLFHYYDKDFNNEADTPDNFQSRRPNTSFCFLDIRSPGLGDTAMYLCATSRDTLGATGELFFGEGSRLTVL.

This clonotype has only a few counts. The chain recombines TRBV19 with TRBJ2-4; 9 positions agree with TRBD2. V gave up 5 bases and J gave up 0 bases; unmatched junction bases: 11. This CDR3 contains 18 residues. CDR1 and CDR2 from the germline V gene are LNHDA and SQIVND (reference sequence). The CDR3 spells CASSAGLAGYLAKNIQYF. CDR3 DNA: TGTGCCAGTAGTGCGGGACTAGCCGGCTACCTAGCCAAAAACATTCAGTACTTC.

This clonotype has at least ten counts. The gene calls are TRBV6-5 and TRBJ2-7, with D perhaps TRBD2 (6 bases). Per the germline V gene, CDR1 is MNHEY and CDR2 is SVGAGI. This CDR3 comprises 10 residues. V dropped 6 bases and J dropped 11 bases, with 11 bases sitting between them. Here the CDR3 DNA reads TGTGCCAGCAGCGAGACGGGGGAGTACTTC. Translated, it gives CASSETGEYF.

The table lists this clonotype with many counts. J is TRBJ2-7 and V is TRBV20-1; 8 nucleotides line up with TRBD2. The V gene's germline CDR1 is DFQATT and CDR2 SNEGSKA (reference sequence). The CDR3 has 16 residues. V shed 0 bases and J 4 bases; nucleotides not matched to a gene: 11. The CDR3 coding sequence is TGCAGTGCTAGAGATAGGGGCGGGAGGTCGGGTTACGAGCAGTACTTC. Amino acids: CSARDRGGRSGYEQYF.

Note on this clonotype: Since a much larger clone is just one base distant, this may be a read error. The chain carries TRBV20-1 and TRBJ1-6, with no clear D. The germline V gene encodes CDR1 DFQATT and CDR2 SNEGSKA (reference sequence). CDR3 length: 14 residues. CDR3 sequence reads: CSARVFGGESPLYF. The CDR3 DNA reads TGCAGTGCTAGAGTCTTCGGCGGGGAATCACCCCTCTACTTT.

The sample holds many counts of this clonotype. This chain joins TRBV7-2 and TRBJ1-2; the D is unclear. The V gene's germline CDR1 is SGHTA and CDR2 FQGNSA. The CDR3 contains 17 residues. The ends were cut back, 5 bases at V and 4 bases at J, with 23 bases in the middle. Written as DNA, the CDR3 is TGTGCCAGCAGCGGAGGAATCAGAGACGGAAAGACCTATGGCTACACCTTC. Its protein is CASSGGIRDGKTYGYTF.

This clonotype was detected ten times or more. The chain employs TRBV23-1 and TRBJ1-2; D is undetermined. TRBV23-1 is identified as an open reading frame with a role that is uncertain. The length of the CDR3 is 17 residues. V shed 5 bases and J shed 4 bases, with 23 bases lying between them. The CDR3 sequence is CASSTIALRRKTYGYTF. The CDR3 nucleotides read TGCGCCAGCAGTACTATCGCGCTACGCAGAAAGACCTATGGCTACACCTTC.

This clonotype has a handful of counts. This chain connects TRBV5-1 to TRBJ2-1; the D gene is possibly TRBD1 (6 bases). The CDR3 is made up of 15 amino acids. The germline gives CDR1 SGHRS, CDR2 YFSETQ. With 0 bases removed from V and 0 bases from J, the gap between germline ends came to 7 bases. This CDR3 reads CASSLEGDSYNEQFF. Here the CDR3 DNA reads TGCGCCAGCAGCTTGGAGGGGGACTCCTACAATGAGCAGTTCTTC.

For this clonotype: Just one base apart from a much larger clone, this may be a read error. The chain uses TRBV5-1 and TRBJ1-2; no clear D gene. Germline V CDR1 and CDR2: SGHRS, YFSETQ. This CDR3 has 12 residues. Trimming shortened V by 0 bases and J by 4 bases, and 4 bases separated the two germline ends. CDR3 DNA: TGCGCCAGCAGCTTGGAGAGCTATGGCTACACCTTC. Residues: CASSLESYGYTF.

This clonotype was picked up many times. J is TRBJ1-2 and V is TRBV6-2 or TRBV6-3; D is unresolved. CDR3 length equals 12 residues. From germline, CDR1 is MNHEY and CDR2 SVGEGT. Trimming shortened V by 5 bases and J by 4 bases, and 8 bases separated the two germline ends. The CDR3 DNA reads as TGTGCCAGCAGTGGCGCCTCCTATGGCTACACCTTC. Protein sequence: CASSGASYGYTF.

This clonotype has a count of ten or more. The chain links TRBV15 to TRBJ2-5, with D unresolved. Germline V lookup: CDR1 LNHNV, CDR2 YYDKDF (reference sequence). This CDR3 spans 13 amino acids. Between the trimmed V and J ends, which lost 0 bases and 3 bases, there was a span of 5 bases. DNA for the CDR3: TGTGCCACCAGCAGAGACACTGAAGAGACCCAGTACTTC. Its translation is CATSRDTEETQYF. Combining the CDR3 with reference TRBV15 and TRBJ2-5 gives the whole variable domain DAMVIQNPRYQVTQFGKPVTLSCSQTLNHNVMYWYQQKSSQAPKLLFHYYDKDFNNEADTPDNFQSRRPNTSFCFLDIRSPGLGDTAMYLCATSRDTEETQYFGPGTRLLVL.

In its sample, this clonotype was seen many times. The chain is built from TRBV20-1 and TRBJ2-1; 9 nucleotides align to TRBD2. Germline V gene lookup returns CDR1 DFQATT and CDR2 SNEGSKA (reference sequence). The CDR3 is 14 residues long. The trim removed 1 base at V and 6 bases at J, leaving 4 bases unmatched. The CDR3 DNA follows: TGCAGTGCTAGAGCGCGGGAGGGCCTCAATGAGCAGTTCTTC. Translation gives CSARAREGLNEQFF.

There are many counts of this clonotype. The chain links TRBV5-1 to TRBJ1-4, with D perhaps TRBD1 (5 bases). CDR3 length: 14 amino acids. Trimming pared 0 bases from V and 13 bases from J, leaving 16 bases between. Germline loops: CDR1 SGHRS, CDR2 YFSETQ. The DNA of the CDR3 is TGCGCCAGCAGCTTGGCGGTTGGGGCAGGGAGACTGTTTTTT. This sequence encodes CASSLAVGAGRLFF.